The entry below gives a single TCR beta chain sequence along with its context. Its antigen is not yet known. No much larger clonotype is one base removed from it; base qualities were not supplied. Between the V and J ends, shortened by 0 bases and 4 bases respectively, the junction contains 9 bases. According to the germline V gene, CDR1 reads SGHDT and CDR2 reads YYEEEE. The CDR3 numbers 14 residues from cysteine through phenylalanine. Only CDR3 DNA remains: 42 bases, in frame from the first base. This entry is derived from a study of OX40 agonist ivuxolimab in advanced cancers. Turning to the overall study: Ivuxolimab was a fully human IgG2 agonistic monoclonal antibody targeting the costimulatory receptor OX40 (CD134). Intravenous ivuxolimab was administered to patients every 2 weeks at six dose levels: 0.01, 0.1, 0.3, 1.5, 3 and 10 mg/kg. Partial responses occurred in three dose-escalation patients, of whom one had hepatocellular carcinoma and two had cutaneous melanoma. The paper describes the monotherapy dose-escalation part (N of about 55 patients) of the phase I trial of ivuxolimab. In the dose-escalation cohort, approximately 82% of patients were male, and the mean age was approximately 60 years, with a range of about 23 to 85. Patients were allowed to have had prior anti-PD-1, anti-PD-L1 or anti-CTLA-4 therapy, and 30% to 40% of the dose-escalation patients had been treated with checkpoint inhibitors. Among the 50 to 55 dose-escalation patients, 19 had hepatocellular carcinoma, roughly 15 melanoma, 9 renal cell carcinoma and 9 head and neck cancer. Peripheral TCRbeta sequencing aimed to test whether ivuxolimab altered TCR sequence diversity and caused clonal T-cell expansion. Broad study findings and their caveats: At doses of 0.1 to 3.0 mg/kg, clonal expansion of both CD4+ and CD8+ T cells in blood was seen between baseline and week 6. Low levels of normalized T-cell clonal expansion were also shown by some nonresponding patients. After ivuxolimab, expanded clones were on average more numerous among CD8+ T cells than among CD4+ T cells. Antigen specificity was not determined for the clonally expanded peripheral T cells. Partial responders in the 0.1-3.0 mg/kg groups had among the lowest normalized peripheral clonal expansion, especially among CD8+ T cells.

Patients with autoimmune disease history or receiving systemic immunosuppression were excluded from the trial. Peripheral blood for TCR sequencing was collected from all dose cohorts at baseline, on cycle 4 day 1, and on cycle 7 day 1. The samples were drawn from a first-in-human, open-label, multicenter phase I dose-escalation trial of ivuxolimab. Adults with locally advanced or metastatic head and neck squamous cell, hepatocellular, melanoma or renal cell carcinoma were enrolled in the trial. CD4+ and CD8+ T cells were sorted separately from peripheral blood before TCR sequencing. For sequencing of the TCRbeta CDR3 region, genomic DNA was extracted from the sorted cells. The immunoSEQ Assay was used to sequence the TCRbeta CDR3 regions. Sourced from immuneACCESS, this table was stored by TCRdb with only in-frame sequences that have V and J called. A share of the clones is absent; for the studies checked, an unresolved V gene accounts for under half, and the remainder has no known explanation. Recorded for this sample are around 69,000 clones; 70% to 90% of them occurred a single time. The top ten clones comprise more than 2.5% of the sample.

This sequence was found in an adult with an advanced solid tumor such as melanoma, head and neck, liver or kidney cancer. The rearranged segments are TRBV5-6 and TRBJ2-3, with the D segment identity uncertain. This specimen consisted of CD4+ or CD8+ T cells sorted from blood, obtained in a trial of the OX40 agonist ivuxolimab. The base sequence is TGTGCCAGCAGCTTGGGGTTCCCCGCAGATACGCAGTATTTT. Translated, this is CASSLGFPADTQYF.